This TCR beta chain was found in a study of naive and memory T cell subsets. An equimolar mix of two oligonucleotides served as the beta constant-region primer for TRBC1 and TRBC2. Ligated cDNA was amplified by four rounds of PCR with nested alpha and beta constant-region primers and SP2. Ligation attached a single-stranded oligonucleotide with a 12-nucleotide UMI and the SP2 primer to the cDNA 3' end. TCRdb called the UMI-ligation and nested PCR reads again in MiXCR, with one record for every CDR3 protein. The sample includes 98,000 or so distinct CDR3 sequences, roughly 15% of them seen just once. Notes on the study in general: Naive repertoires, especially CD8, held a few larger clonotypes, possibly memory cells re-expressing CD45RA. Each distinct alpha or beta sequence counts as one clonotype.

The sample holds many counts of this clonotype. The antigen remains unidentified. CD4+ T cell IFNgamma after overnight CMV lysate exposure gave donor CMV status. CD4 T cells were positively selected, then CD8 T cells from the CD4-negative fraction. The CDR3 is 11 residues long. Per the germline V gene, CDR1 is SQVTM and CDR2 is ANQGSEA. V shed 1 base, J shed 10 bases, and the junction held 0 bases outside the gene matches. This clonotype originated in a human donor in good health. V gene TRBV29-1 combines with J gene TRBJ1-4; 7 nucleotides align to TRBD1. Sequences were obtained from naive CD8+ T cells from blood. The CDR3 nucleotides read TGCAGCGTTGAAGGACAGGGAAAACTGTTTTTT. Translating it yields CSVEGQGKLFF.